The sequence of this TCR beta chain was determined in a study of shared clonotypes between healthy human individuals. The study, taken as a whole, reports: It was observed that roughly 5.5% of naive CD4 clonotypes were shared across four donors.

As to this clone: Its antigen is undetermined.

CDR3 length equals 17 residues. Germline V gives CDR1 MGHRA, CDR2 YSYEKL. With 2 bases removed from V and 0 bases from J, the gap between germline ends came to 11 bases. Clones were sequenced by immunoSEQ multiplex PCR, and TCRdb holds only the in-frame ones, with some missing. The sample carries around 2.3 million clones, under 97% recorded once. The rearrangement links TRBV4-1 to TRBJ2-6; D remains ambiguous. This TCR was recovered from a young man in good health. Sample: naive CD4+ T cells sorted from blood. As to subset: CD45RA+ positively selected. This CDR3 reads CASSQMGISSGANVLTF. Written as DNA, the CDR3 is TGCGCCAGCAGCCAAATGGGGATTTCCTCTGGGGCCAACGTCCTGACTTTC.